The present T cell receptor beta chain was sequenced within a study of blood T cell repertoires in COVID-19. Here immunoSEQ multiplex PCR was the method, and the copy in TCRdb shows in-frame clones only, minus some. The sample lists 80,000 to 100,000 clones, 70% to 90% occurring once. Specimen: peripheral blood. The receptor was derived from a woman aged 60-70 years in a cohort sampled during active or convalescent COVID-19.

CDR3 nucleotide sequence: TGTGCCAGCAGACCCCGGGGAGGAGGAACCTACGAGCAGTACTTC. Translation: CASRPRGGGTYEQYF. The rearrangement links TRBV6-1 to TRBJ2-7; D is possibly TRBD2 (6 bases). This CDR3 contains 15 residues. V lost 6 bases to trimming and J lost 2 bases, with 17 bases between them. Germline V CDR1 and CDR2: MNHNS, SASEGT.